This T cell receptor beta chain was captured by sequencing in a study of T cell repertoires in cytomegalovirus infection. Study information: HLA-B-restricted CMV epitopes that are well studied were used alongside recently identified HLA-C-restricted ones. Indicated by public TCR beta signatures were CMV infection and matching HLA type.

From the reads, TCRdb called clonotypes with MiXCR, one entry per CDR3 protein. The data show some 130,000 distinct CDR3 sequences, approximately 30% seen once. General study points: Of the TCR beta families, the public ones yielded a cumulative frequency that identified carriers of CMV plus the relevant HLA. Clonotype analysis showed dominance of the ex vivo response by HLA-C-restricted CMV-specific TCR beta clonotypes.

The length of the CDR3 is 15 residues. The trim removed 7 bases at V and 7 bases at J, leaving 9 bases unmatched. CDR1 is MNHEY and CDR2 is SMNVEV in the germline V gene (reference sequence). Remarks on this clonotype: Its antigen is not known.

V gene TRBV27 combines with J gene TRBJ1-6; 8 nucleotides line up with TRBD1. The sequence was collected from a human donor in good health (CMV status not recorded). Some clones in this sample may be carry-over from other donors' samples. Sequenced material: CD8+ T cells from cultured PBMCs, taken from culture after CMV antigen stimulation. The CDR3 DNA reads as TGTGCCAGCACCGCCTTCGACAGGGGAAATTCACCCCTCCACTTT. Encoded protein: CASTAFDRGNSPLHF.